A selection of T cell receptor beta chains follows, all from one sample in a study of OX40 agonist ivuxolimab in advanced cancers. TCRdb's table, derived via immunoSEQ multiplex PCR, lists solely in-frame clones and lacks some. The table includes 55,000 to 90,000 clones, roughly 88% detected once. The sample here was CD4+ or CD8+ T cells sorted from blood, taken in a trial of the OX40 agonist ivuxolimab. Source of these receptors: an adult with an advanced solid tumor such as melanoma, head and neck, liver or kidney cancer. Both conserved end residues are part of each CDR3. D genes are given only for firm matches. The size entry is marked missing in some rows and otherwise reads once, few, many or a size class.

clone_size j_call v_call d_call cdr3_nt cdr3_aa
few TRBJ1-3 TRBV28 - TGTGCCAGCAGTTTGGGGGGGAGCTCCTCTGGAAACACCATATATTTT CASSLGGSSSGNTIYF
- TRBJ2-1 TRBV5-1 - TGCGCCAGCAGCTTGGCCGGGGCCTGGGCATACAATGAGCAGTTCTTC CASSLAGAWAYNEQFF
- TRBJ2-1 TRBV25-1 - TGTGCCAGCAGCCCAGGTATTTTCGCCAGGGAGCAGTTCTTC CASSPGIFAREQFF
once TRBJ1-2 TRBV7-9 TRBD1 TGTGCCAGCAGCACCAGACAGGGAAGCTATGGCTACACCTTC CASSTRQGSYGYTF
- TRBJ2-7 TRBV6-5 - TGTGCCAGCAGACTGGGACGGACCTACGAGCAGTACTTC CASRLGRTYEQYF
- TRBJ1-2 TRBV7-2 - TGTGCCAGCAGCTTAGGGACAGTCGATTATGGCTACACCTTC CASSLGTVDYGYTF
- TRBJ1-4 TRBV9 - TGTGCCAGCAGCCCGCGACAGGCCACGGGGGAAAAACTGTTTTTT CASSPRQATGEKLFF
few TRBJ2-7 TRBV28 TRBD1 TGTGCCAGCAGGTCCGACAGGGGCCAACGATACGAGCAGTACTTC CASRSDRGQRYEQYF
once TRBJ2-5 TRBV19 - TGTGCCAGTAGTATAACCCCCGAGACCCAGTACTTC CASSITPETQYF
- TRBJ2-5 TRBV30 TRBD2 TGTGCCTGGGAGCGGGGGGGCCGGGAGACCCAGTACTTC CAWERGGRETQYF
- TRBJ2-4 TRBV5-1 - TGCGCCAGCAGCTTGGAGGCGGCGGTAAACATTCAGTACTTC CASSLEAAVNIQYF
- TRBJ2-5 TRBV5-6 - TGTGCCAGCAGCTTGGCTGGGCGCAGGACGGGCGGAGAGACCCAGTACTTC CASSLAGRRTGGETQYF
- TRBJ1-5 TRBV7-6 - TGTGCCAGCAGCAGACAGATCAATCAGCCCCAGCATTTT CASSRQINQPQHF
- TRBJ1-3 TRBV5-1 TRBD1 TGCGCCAGCAGGGCCGGGACAGGGGTGGACACCATATATTTT CASRAGTGVDTIYF
once TRBJ1-2 TRBV6-1 TRBD1 TGTGCCAGCAGTGAAGCAGGGGGCAGGGCCACGATCCCCTATGGCTACACCTTC CASSEAGGRATIPYGYTF
- TRBJ2-7 TRBV6-6 - TGTGCCAGCAGTTACCCCCCCGATACCTACGAGCAGTACTTC CASSYPPDTYEQYF
few TRBJ1-2 TRBV6-1 - TGTGCCAGCAGTGCTAGGACATATGGCTACACCTTC CASSARTYGYTF